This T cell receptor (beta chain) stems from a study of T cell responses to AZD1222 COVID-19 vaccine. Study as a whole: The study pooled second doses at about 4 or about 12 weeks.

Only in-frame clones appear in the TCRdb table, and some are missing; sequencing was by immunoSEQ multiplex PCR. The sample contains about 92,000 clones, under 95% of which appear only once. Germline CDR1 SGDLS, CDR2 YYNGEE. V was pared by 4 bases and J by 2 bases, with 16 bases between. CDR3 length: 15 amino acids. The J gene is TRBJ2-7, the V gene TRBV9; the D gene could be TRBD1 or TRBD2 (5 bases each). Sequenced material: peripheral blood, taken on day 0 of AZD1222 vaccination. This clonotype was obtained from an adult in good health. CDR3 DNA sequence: TGTGCCAGCAGCTCGGAAGTAGGGGACGCCTACGAGCAGTACTTC. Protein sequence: CASSSEVGDAYEQYF.